This TCR beta chain derives from a study of T cells after yellow fever vaccination. Study in general: Fractions of low cell number were prepared using SMART-Seq v4 Ultra Low Input. Study-level findings and limits: In FACS-sorted repertoires, abundant clonotypes from the bulk population could appear as contaminants. At less than 97% for CD4 and 75% to 90% for CD8, most primary-vaccination clones showed up again after the booster.

This clonotype was seen ten or more times. Its antigen is not identified. Template-switching 5'RACE yielded the TCR cDNA; a universal primer site and UMIs were added in the process. TCRdb fed the 5' RACE reads into MiXCR, producing one record per CDR3 protein. This sample has approximately 300,000 distinct CDR3 sequences, with approximately 11% found just once. Sequenced here: CD4+ T cells sorted from PBMCs, sampled 45 days after the yellow fever booster vaccination. This receptor was obtained from a man aged 18 to 35 who received the YFV17D yellow fever vaccine.

CDR3 DNA sequence: TGCAGCGTTGAAGCGGCGAGTGATACGCAGTATTTT. Protein product: CSVEAASDTQYF. V usage is TRBV29-1 and J usage is TRBJ2-3; D gene ambiguous. Trimming cost V 1 base and J 6 bases, with 8 bases left between them. The germline gives CDR1 SQVTM, CDR2 ANQGSEA. This CDR3 region has 12 residues.